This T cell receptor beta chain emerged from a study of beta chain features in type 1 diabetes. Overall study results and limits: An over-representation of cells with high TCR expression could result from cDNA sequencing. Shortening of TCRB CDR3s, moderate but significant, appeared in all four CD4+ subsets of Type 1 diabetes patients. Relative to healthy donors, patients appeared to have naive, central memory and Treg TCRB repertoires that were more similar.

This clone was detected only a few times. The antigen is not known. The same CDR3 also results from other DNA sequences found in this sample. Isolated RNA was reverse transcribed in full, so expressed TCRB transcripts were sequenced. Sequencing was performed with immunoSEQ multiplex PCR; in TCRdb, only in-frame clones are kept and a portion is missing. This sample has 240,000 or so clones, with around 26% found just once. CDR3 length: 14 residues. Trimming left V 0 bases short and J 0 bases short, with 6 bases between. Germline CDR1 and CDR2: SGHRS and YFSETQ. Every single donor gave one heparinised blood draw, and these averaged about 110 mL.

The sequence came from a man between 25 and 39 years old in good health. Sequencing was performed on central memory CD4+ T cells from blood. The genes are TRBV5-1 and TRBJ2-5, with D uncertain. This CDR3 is CASSLGQYQETQYF. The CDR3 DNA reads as TGCGCCAGCAGCTTGGGGCAGTACCAAGAGACCCAGTACTTC.